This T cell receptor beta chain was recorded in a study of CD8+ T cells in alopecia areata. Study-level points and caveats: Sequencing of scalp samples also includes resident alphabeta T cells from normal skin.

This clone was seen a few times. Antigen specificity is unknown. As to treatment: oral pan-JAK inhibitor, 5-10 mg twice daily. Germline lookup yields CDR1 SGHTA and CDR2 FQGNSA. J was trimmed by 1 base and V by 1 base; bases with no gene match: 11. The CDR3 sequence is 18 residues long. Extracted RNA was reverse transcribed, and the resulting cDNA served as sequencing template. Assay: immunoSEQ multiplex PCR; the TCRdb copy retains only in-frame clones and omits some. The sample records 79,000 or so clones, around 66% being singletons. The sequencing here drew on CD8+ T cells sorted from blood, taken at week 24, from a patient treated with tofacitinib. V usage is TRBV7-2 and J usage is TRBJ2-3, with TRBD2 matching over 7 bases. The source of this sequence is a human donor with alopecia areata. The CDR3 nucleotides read TGTGCCAGCAGCTTAGTCTGGCGGGAGCCCCGCGGCACAGATACGCAGTATTTT. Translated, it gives CASSLVWREPRGTDTQYF.